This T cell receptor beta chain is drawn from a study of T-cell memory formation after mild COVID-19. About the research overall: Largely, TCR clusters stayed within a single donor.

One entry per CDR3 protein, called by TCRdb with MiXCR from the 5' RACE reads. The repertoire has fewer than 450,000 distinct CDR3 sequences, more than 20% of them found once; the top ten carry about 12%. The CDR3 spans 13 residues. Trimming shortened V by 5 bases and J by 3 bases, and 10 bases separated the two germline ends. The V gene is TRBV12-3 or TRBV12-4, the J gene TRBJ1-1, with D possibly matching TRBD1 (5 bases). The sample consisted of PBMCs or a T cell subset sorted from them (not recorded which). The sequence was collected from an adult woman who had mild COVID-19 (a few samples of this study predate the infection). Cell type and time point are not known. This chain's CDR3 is CASSPGRYTEAFF. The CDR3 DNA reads TGTGCCAGCAGTCCGGGACGGTACACTGAAGCTTTCTTT.